Below, 3 T cell receptor beta chains from the same sample are listed, as sequenced in a study of cytomegalovirus exposure and HLA in healthy donors. Method: immunoSEQ multiplex PCR; TCRdb's copy keeps in-frame clones and lacks some. Of about 68,000 clones in the sample, approximately 96% were seen once. Sequenced input: PBMCs. The source is a man aged 18 to 30 in good health and CMV-seronegative.

The chain employs TRBV4-1 and TRBJ2-5; TRBD2 agrees at 14 bases. With V trimmed by 0 bases and J by 5 bases, 8 bases remained unmatched. Germline values: CDR1 MGHRA, CDR2 YSYEKL. The CDR3 length is 18 residues. The chain's CDR3 is CASSQDPGLAGGEETQYF. The CDR3, as DNA: TGCGCCAGCAGCCAAGATCCTGGACTAGCGGGAGGTGAGGAGACCCAGTACTTC.

This clone was detected ten times or more. V gene TRBV27 combines with J gene TRBJ2-1, with a tentative D call TRBD2 (6 bases). Trimming took off 7 bases at V and 7 bases at J, with 17 bases between the two ends. The CDR3 is 14 amino acids. Per the germline V gene, CDR1 is MNHEY and CDR2 is SMNVEV (reference sequence). The CDR3, as DNA: TGTGCCAGCACGCCCGGAGGGGCCGCTAATGAGCAGTTCTTC. Its protein product is CASTPGGAANEQFF.

This chain connects TRBV7-9 to TRBJ2-5, with TRBD2 identical over 7 bases. The germline V gene encodes CDR1 SEHNR and CDR2 FQNEAQ (reference sequence). This CDR3 has 18 amino acids. Germline trimming cut 5 bases from V and 0 bases from J; bases unmatched to any gene: 15. The CDR3 sequence is CASSTVGGSTVYQETQYF. CDR3 in DNA: TGTGCCAGCAGCACAGTAGGCGGGAGTACGGTGTACCAAGAGACCCAGTACTTC.